This TCR beta chain was sequenced during a study of shared T cell receptors in the human thymus. Trimming left V 6 bases short and J 0 bases short, with 11 bases between. Germline V CDR1 and CDR2: WSHSY, SAAADI. There are 14 residues in the CDR3. Generated by immunoSEQ multiplex PCR, the TCRdb table keeps only in-frame clones and is missing some. Here the sample spans some 760,000 clones, 70% to 90% being singletons. These sequences were also reported in another study, on human thymus T cells.

The gene calls are TRBV10-2 and TRBJ1-2; D is undetermined. The clonotype originates from a girl under three years old with a congenital heart defect. Sequenced material: thymocytes. CDR3 in amino acids: CASRSLTPNYGYTF. In DNA form, the CDR3 reads TGCGCCAGCAGAAGCCTGACACCTAACTATGGCTACACCTTC.